The 2 T cell receptor beta chains below were found in one sample sequenced in a study of response to subunit inactivated influenza vaccine. In TCRdb, the RT-PCR reads were re-called with MiXCR into one record per CDR3 protein. The sample gives about 800,000 distinct CDR3 sequences, 21% of which show up once; 10% to 13% is in the top ten. The sample here was PBMCs from blood, taken around 5 days after vaccination. The receptor source for this set is a middle-aged man who received an inactivated influenza vaccine.

The chain has TRBV12-3 or TRBV12-4 and TRBJ2-3; D call uncertain. Trimming cost V 6 bases and J 0 bases, with 13 bases left between them. The CDR3 has 15 residues. CDR3 in amino acids: CASSLGWGSTDTQYF. The CDR3 coding sequence is TGTGCCAGCAGCCTAGGATGGGGTAGCACAGATACGCAGTATTTT.

This chain connects TRBV25-1 to TRBJ2-7; D is perhaps TRBD2 (5 bases). CDR1 and CDR2 (germline): MGHDK, SYGVNS. V was trimmed by 4 bases and J by 9 bases, leaving 13 bases between them. The CDR3 contains 12 residues. The CDR3 DNA reads TGTGCCAGCAGTGCCCCCGGGATGGGGCAGTACTTC. Amino acids: CASSAPGMGQYF.